One sample yielded the 24 T cell receptor beta chains listed below, sequenced in a study of T cells in localized non-small cell lung cancer (dated by TCRdb to between 2020 and 2021). Library preparation used the immunoSEQ multiplex PCR assay. Sourced from immuneACCESS, this table was stored by TCRdb with only in-frame sequences that have V and J called. A share of the clones is absent; for the studies checked, an unresolved V gene accounts for under half, and the remainder has no known explanation. In this sample the table shows roughly 2,600 clones, 25% to 30% of which occur a single time. The biggest ten clones account for roughly 12% of the sample. Sequenced here: lung tumor tissue, sampled before any cancer treatment. The receptors were sampled from a woman aged 35 to 75 with stage III lung adenocarcinoma.

V and J are TRBV6-8 and TRBJ2-2; a possible D gene is TRBD1 (5 bases). V lost 5 bases to trimming and J lost 7 bases, with 14 bases between them. Germline CDR1 is MNHGY and CDR2 is SAAAGT. The CDR3 length is 14 residues. The CDR3 sequence is CASSPGLLGGELFF. The CDR3 DNA follows: TGTGCCAGCAGTCCAGGGCTCCTGGGCGGGGAGCTGTTTTTT.

The chain employs TRBV19 and TRBJ2-5; D is unresolved. The V gene lost 6 bases and the J gene lost 5 bases, with 10 bases spanning the gap. The CDR3 contains 12 residues. Germline V lookup: CDR1 LNHDA, CDR2 SQIVND (reference sequence). In nucleotides, the CDR3 is TGTGCCAGTAGACAGTCTGGGGAGACCCAGTACTTC. Its protein is CASRQSGETQYF.

This clone is judged medium-sized. V is TRBV7-4 and J is TRBJ1-2; 10 bases are a match to TRBD1. Germline CDR1 is SGHVT and CDR2 is SQSDAQ. Unmatched junction bases numbered 9, after V lost 4 bases and J lost 4 bases. The CDR3 loop spans 16 amino acids. The CDR3 protein is CASSCLSRTGGYGYTF. CDR3 nucleotides: TGTGCCAGCAGCTGCCTCTCTAGGACAGGGGGCTATGGCTACACCTTC.

The chain couples TRBV19 to TRBJ2-5, with TRBD1 identical over 7 bases. The CDR3 covers 13 residues. Germline CDR1 reads LNHDA; CDR2 reads SQIVND (reference sequence). The V and J ends lost 3 bases and 4 bases, in that order; junction bases with no gene match: 2. In DNA, the CDR3 is TGTGCCAGTAGTATTAACAGGGGAGAGACCCAGTACTTC. This sequence encodes CASSINRGETQYF.

Relative to its sample, this clone is large. The CDR3 nucleotides are TGTGCCGCCTTTTCGACTCCCAGCAGCTCCTACGAGCAGTACTTC. It yields the protein CAAFSTPSSSYEQYF. The chain is built from TRBV12-5 and TRBJ2-7, with D unclear. The CDR3 covers 15 residues. The germline V gene encodes CDR1 LGHNT and CDR2 FRNRAP.

This clone showed up just a few times. The chain uses TRBV5-1 and TRBJ2-3; a weak D match, TRBD1 (6 bases). The germline gives CDR1 SGHRS, CDR2 YFSETQ. Trimming pared 0 bases from V and 1 base from J, leaving 12 bases between. The CDR3 totals 16 residues. The CDR3 sequence: CASSLAGDTGTDTQYF. The DNA of the CDR3 is TGCGCCAGCAGCTTGGCCGGGGACACGGGCACAGATACGCAGTATTTT.

There are a few counts of this clone. The CDR3 here is CASSTLAGAQGNEKLFF. The DNA for the CDR3 is TGTGCCAGCAGTACGTTGGCGGGGGCGCAGGGGAATGAAAAACTGTTTTTT. This sequence joins TRBV28 and TRBJ1-4, with D maybe TRBD1 (6 bases). The V end was cut by 5 bases, the J end by 5 bases, with 21 bases between. Germline values: CDR1 MDHEN, CDR2 SYDVKM. The CDR3 is 17 amino acids.

V gene TRBV6-8 combines with J gene TRBJ1-2; 7 bases match TRBD1. Germline CDR1 is MNHGY and CDR2 is SAAAGT. CDR3 size: 13 residues. CDR3 nucleotides: TGTGCTTCTAGGGGGCAGACCTTCTATGGCTACACCTTC. Amino acid sequence: CASRGQTFYGYTF.

This chain connects TRBV6-8 to TRBJ2-3; TRBD1 agrees at 8 bases. Germline loops: CDR1 MNHGY, CDR2 SAAAGT. The CDR3 is 17 amino acids. The junction had 12 bases not matched to a gene; V was cut back by 6 bases and J by 1 base. CDR3 nucleotide sequence: TGTGCCAGCAGCCGACCCCGGACAGGGAAAGGCACAGATACGCAGTATTTT. Protein: CASSRPRTGKGTDTQYF.

The chain links TRBV6-8 to TRBJ2-5, with D hard to call. Germline-derived CDR1 and CDR2 are MNHGY and SAAAGT. CDR3 size: 13 residues. Trimming removed 5 bases from V and 5 bases from J, with 12 bases in between. The CDR3 DNA sequence: TGTGCCAGCAGTCCCGGTGGACGCGAGACCCAGTACTTC. This sequence encodes CASSPGGRETQYF.

The genes are TRBV5-1 and TRBJ1-1, with D perhaps TRBD1 (5 bases). Per germline, CDR1 SGHRS and CDR2 YFSETQ. The germline V and J ends were trimmed by 0 bases and 4 bases, with 10 bases remaining between them. CDR3 length equals 14 residues. CDR3 amino acids: CASSLDKGPTEAFF. The CDR3 DNA sequence: TGCGCCAGCAGCTTGGATAAGGGACCCACTGAAGCTTTCTTT.

The chain employs TRBV7-1 and TRBJ2-7, with no clear D. TRBV7-1 is an ORF, and what it does is uncertain. This CDR3 spans 13 amino acids. V was shortened by 8 bases and J by 5 bases, with 16 bases between the two germline ends. Written as DNA, the CDR3 is TGTGCCAGCTCGGGCCCCCAACCGGACGAGCAGTACTTC. This translates into CASSGPQPDEQYF.

The chain combines TRBV19 with TRBJ2-2; TRBD2 might be the D (5 bases). The CDR3 is 13 amino acids. Per the germline V gene, CDR1 is LNHDA and CDR2 is SQIVND (reference sequence). With 5 bases removed from V and 7 bases from J, the gap between germline ends came to 11 bases. CDR3 bases: TGTGCCAGTAGTCCCGGGATGCGCGGGGAGCTGTTTTTT. It codes for CASSPGMRGELFF.

This clone was observed a single time. The V gene is TRBV10-2, the J gene TRBJ1-2; no clear D gene. The CDR3 spans 15 residues. With 3 bases removed from V and 1 base from J, the gap between germline ends came to 12 bases. CDR1 WSHSY and CDR2 SAAADI come from the germline V gene. The CDR3 protein is CASSEDLLINYGYTF. The CDR3 DNA reads as TGCGCCAGCAGTGAAGATCTCCTGATTAACTATGGCTACACCTTC.

The table lists this clone with a few counts. The genes are TRBV11-3 and TRBJ1-2, with D unclear. Germline V gene data show CDR1 as SGHNT and CDR2 as YENEEA. Deletions cut 3 bases from V and 4 bases from J, with 15 bases between. This CDR3 region has 15 residues. CDR3 DNA sequence: TGTGCCAGCAGCTTGGAGGTGGGCTGGGGCTATGGCTACACCTTC. It yields the protein CASSLEVGWGYGYTF.

The chain uses TRBV6-8 and TRBJ1-1; D may be TRBD1 (6 bases). V was cut by 5 bases and J by 7 bases, with 17 bases left in between. Germline V gene lookup returns CDR1 MNHGY and CDR2 SAAAGT. CDR3 length equals 14 residues. CDR3 protein: CASSEGGAQGEAFF. CDR3 bases: TGTGCCAGCAGTGAGGGGGGCGCTCAGGGTGAAGCTTTCTTT.

This chain uses TRBV28 with TRBJ1-2, with D maybe TRBD1 (6 bases). V was cut by 6 bases and J by 4 bases, with 15 bases left in between. The CDR3 sequence is 14 residues long. Looked up from germline, CDR1 is MDHEN and CDR2 is SYDVKM. Here the CDR3 reads CASSPQGVSYGYTF. DNA for the CDR3: TGTGCCAGCAGCCCACAGGGAGTGAGCTATGGCTACACCTTC.

The chain joins TRBV19 to TRBJ2-1; TRBD2 matches at 9 bases. From germline, CDR1 is LNHDA and CDR2 SQIVND (reference sequence). J was trimmed by 8 bases and V by 3 bases; bases with no gene match: 8. The CDR3 runs to 15 residues. The CDR3 DNA reads TGTGCCAGTAGTATCCCTGGAGTAGCGGGAGATGAGCAGTTCTTC. Protein product: CASSIPGVAGDEQFF.

The V call is TRBV11-3, the J call TRBJ2-4; D gene unclear. The CDR3 is 14 residues long. Germline assignment: CDR1 SGHNT and CDR2 YENEEA. V lost 3 bases and J lost 0, with 6 bases in between. The CDR3 reads CASSLDLAKNIQYF. The DNA of the CDR3 is TGTGCCAGCAGCTTGGACCTAGCCAAAAACATTCAGTACTTC.

The chain joins TRBV11-3 to TRBJ1-3, with 8 bases that match TRBD1. Trimming removed 6 bases from V and 0 bases from J; junction bases left unmatched: 7. Germline CDR1 reads SGHNT; CDR2 reads YENEEA. This CDR3 region has 16 residues. The CDR3 reads CASRLTGQGSGNTIYF. As DNA, the CDR3 is TGTGCCAGCAGGTTGACTGGACAGGGCTCTGGAAACACCATATATTTT.

In this sample, this clone is medium-sized (0.01 to 0.1%). The chain has TRBV9 and TRBJ1-1, with D tentatively TRBD1 (5 bases). The CDR3 runs to 14 residues. V dropped 4 bases and J dropped 3 bases, with 13 bases sitting between them. The germline CDR1 and CDR2 sequences are SGDLS and YYNGEE. The CDR3 protein is CASSLGEGYTEAFF. The DNA of the CDR3 is TGTGCCAGCAGCCTTGGTGAGGGGTACACTGAAGCTTTCTTT.

CDR3 sequence (DNA): TGTGCCAGCTCACCATCACAGGGAAGCCTCTATGGCTACACCTTC. Amino acids: CASSPSQGSLYGYTF. The rearrangement joins TRBV18 to TRBJ1-2; the D gene is possibly TRBD1 (6 bases). The V end was cut by 2 bases, the J end by 4 bases, with 14 bases between. The CDR3 runs 15 residues. The germline V gene has CDR1 KGHSH and CDR2 LQKENI.

The rearrangement links TRBV19 to TRBJ1-1, with no clear D. The CDR3 is made up of 13 amino acids. Trimming left V 7 bases short and J 5 bases short, with 14 bases between. The germline gives CDR1 LNHDA, CDR2 SQIVND (reference sequence). The DNA of the CDR3 is TGTGCCAGTAACCTGGCTATTGGGACTGAAGCTTTCTTT. Translating gives CASNLAIGTEAFF.

This clone is labeled medium-sized (0.01 to 0.1%). V gene TRBV6-8 combines with J gene TRBJ1-1, with no clear D. Germline lookup yields CDR1 MNHGY and CDR2 SAAAGT. V lost 5 bases and J 1 base, leaving 8 bases between the germline ends. CDR3 length equals 13 residues. The CDR3: CASSDGENTEAFF. DNA of the CDR3: TGTGCCAGCAGTGATGGAGAGAACACTGAAGCTTTCTTT.